This is a list of T cell receptor beta chains from one sample in a study of esophageal squamous cell carcinoma under preoperative chemotherapy. TCRdb reanalysed the PCR reads using MiXCR and keeps one entry per CDR3 protein. The top ten clones hold roughly 17% of a sample with over 10,000 distinct CDR3 sequences, under 65% of them seen once. This specimen was taken from a patient given preoperative chemotherapy. The receptor source for this set is a human donor with esophageal squamous cell carcinoma. The donor label of this sample is uncertain. Both conserved end residues are part of each CDR3. Fields, in order: J gene, V gene, clone size, D gene, CDR3 protein, CDR3 DNA. D genes are given only for firm matches. Some rows have no size entry. The others give once, few or many, or a class for an expanded clone.

TRBJ2-7	TRBV6-5	NA	NA	CASSILNWGYEQYF	TGTGCCAGCAGTATACTAAATTGGGGCTACGAGCAGTACTTC
TRBJ2-7	TRBV27	NA	TRBD1	CASSLQQGVRDEQYF	TGTGCCAGCAGTTTACAACAGGGGGTTAGGGACGAGCAGTACTTC
TRBJ2-5	TRBV7-8	NA	NA	CASSLKQYQETQYF	TGTGCCAGCAGCTTAAAACAGTATCAAGAGACCCAGTACTTC
TRBJ2-4	TRBV6-8	NA	NA	CAGCRGQDTQYF	TGTGCCGGGTGCAGAGGCCAAGATACGCAGTACTTC
TRBJ2-1	TRBV12-3/TRBV12-4	NA	TRBD2	CASSFWGLADNEQFF	TGTGCCAGCAGTTTTTGGGGTCTAGCGGACAATGAGCAGTTCTTC
TRBJ2-3	TRBV12-3/TRBV12-4	NA	NA	CASRSAGRTDTQYF	TGTGCCAGCAGGTCGGCAGGACGAACAGATACGCAGTATTTT
TRBJ2-7	TRBV6-1	once	NA	CASSQDTDSSSYEQYF	TGTGCCAGCAGTCAGGATACGGACTCCTCCTCCTACGAGCAGTACTTC
TRBJ2-1	TRBV7-2	NA	NA	CASSARTAGYEQFF	TGTGCCAGCAGCGCCCGAACGGCTGGCTACGAGCAGTTCTTC
TRBJ2-3	TRBV6-1	many	NA	CASSLRGGRGDTQYF	TGTGCCAGCAGCCTCAGGGGGGGGCGTGGAGATACGCAGTATTTT
TRBJ2-1	TRBV4-1	NA	NA	CASSRAARGEQYF	TGCGCCAGCAGCCGTGCCGCTAGAGGTGAGCAGTACTTT
TRBJ2-1	TRBV5-1	NA	TRBD2	CASSSGLAIYNEQFF	TGCGCCAGCAGCTCGGGACTAGCAATCTACAATGAGCAGTTCTTC
TRBJ2-1	TRBV6-1	medium-sized	NA	CASSSPGGTYNEQFF	TGTGCCAGCAGCTCCCCGGGCGGTACCTACAATGAGCAGTTCTTC
TRBJ1-6	TRBV6-5	few	TRBD1	CASSYSTGGKNEQYF	TGTGCCAGCAGTTACTCGACAGGGGGGAAGAACGAGCAGTACTTT
TRBJ1-2	TRBV12-3/TRBV12-4	NA	TRBD1	CASSLQRTRQGRYTEASF	TGTGCCAGCAGTTTACAGCGAACCCGACAGGGGAGATACACTGAAGCTTCCTTT
TRBJ2-1	TRBV7-8	medium-sized	TRBD2	CASRPTSGLYNEQFF	TGTGCCAGCAGGCCGACTAGCGGGCTCTACAATGAGCAGTTCTTC
TRBJ2-1	TRBV6-5	once	TRBD2	CASSYRGVAGNYEQFF	TGTGCCAGCAGTTACCGGGGGGTTGCGGGAAATTATGAGCAGTTCTTC
TRBJ2-1	TRBV6-1	NA	TRBD2	CASSEVRTSNEQFF	TGTGCCAGCAGTGAAGTCAGGACTAGTAATGAGCAGTTCTTC
TRBJ2-3	TRBV6-1	once	NA	CARGSGGSDTDTQYF	TGTGCCAGGGGTTCTGGGGGGAGTGATACAGATACGCAGTATTTC
TRBJ2-3	TRBV6-5	NA	NA	CASSYSGVGGTDTQYF	TGTGCCAGCAGTTACTCGGGGGTAGGAGGCACAGATACGCAGTACTTT
TRBJ2-5	TRBV6-2/TRBV6-3	few	TRBD1	CASSYAFDRVTKTQYF	TGTGCCAGCAGTTACGCCTTCGACAGGGTGACGAAGACCCAGTACTTC
TRBJ2-3	TRBV6-8	NA	NA	CAGGEVEETQYF	TGTGCCGGCGGTGAAGTAGAGGAGACCCAGTATTTT
TRBJ2-5	TRBV7-6	NA	TRBD2	CASSLFESGGAGETQYF	TGTGCCAGCAGCTTATTTGAGAGCGGGGGGGCCGGGGAGACCCAGTACTTC
TRBJ2-3	TRBV6-1	NA	NA	CASSHGQVSTEAQYF	TGTGCCAGCAGCCACGGGCAGGTGAGCACAGAGGCGCAGTATTTT
TRBJ1-1	TRBV11-3	few	TRBD1	CASSLGQGAIGNTEAFF	TGTGCCAGCAGCTTAGGACAGGGGGCAATTGGAAACACTGAAGCTTTCTTT
TRBJ2-5	TRBV6-1	many	NA	CASSPRLGGSGETQYF	TGTGCCAGCAGTCCGAGACTAGGAGGGTCCGGGGAGACCCAGTACTTC
TRBJ2-3	TRBV7-2	NA	NA	CASSWGWGGGGSSQRTDTQYF	TGTGCCAGCAGCTGGGGGTGGGGGGGAGGGGGTTCGTCTCAACGCACAGATACGCAGTATTTT
TRBJ2-3	TRBV10-1	NA	NA	CGSWGRGATDIQYF	NA
TRBJ2-5	TRBV11-3	NA	NA	CASSLRVGATTYNEQYF	TGTGCCAGCAGCCTTCGCGTCGGGGCTACTACCTACAATGAGCAGTACTTC
TRBJ2-3	TRBV6-1	many	TRBD2	CASSGTSGTQYF	TGTGCCAGCAGTGGAACTAGCGGTACGCAGTATTTT
TRBJ2-7	TRBV7-2	medium-sized	TRBD2	CASSFSSGLGNEQYF	TGTGCCAGCAGCTTCTCGTCGGGACTAGGGAACGAGCAGTACTTC
TRBJ1-1	TRBV12-3/TRBV12-4	many	NA	CASSTSQNTEAFF	TGTGCCAGCAGCACCTCCCAGAACACTGAAGCTTTCTTT
TRBJ2-5	TRBV7-6	few	NA	CASTPLGAVQETQYF	TGTGCCAGCACCCCCCTGGGGGCCGTCCAAGAGACCCAGTACTTC
TRBJ1-1	TRBV6-1	NA	NA	CASSERGGTEAFF	TGTGCCAGCAGTGAAAGAGGGGGCACTGAAGCTTTCTTT
TRBJ2-6	TRBV7-2	many	NA	CASSIQSSGANVLTF	TGTGCCAGCAGCATTCAGAGCTCTGGGGCCAACGTCCTGACTTTC
TRBJ2-3	TRBV4-1	NA	TRBD1	CASSHSGQGTDTQYF	TGCGCCAGCAGCCACTCAGGACAGGGTACAGATACGCAGTATTTT
TRBJ2-6	TRBV6-1	NA	NA	CASSDEEWAGVDAQSF	TGTGCCAGCAGTGACGAGGAATGGGCTGGGGTGGATGCGCAGTCTTTC
TRBJ2-1	TRBV10-1	medium-sized	TRBD2	CASSRLAGGRSNEQFF	TGCGCCAGCAGTCGACTAGCGGGCGGGAGGAGCAATGAGCAGTTCTTC
TRBJ2-5	TRBV7-2	few	TRBD2	CASSLVAGGRETQYF	TGTGCCAGCAGCTTAGTTGCGGGAGGGCGGGAGACCCAGTACTTC
TRBJ2-1	TRBV6-1	NA	NA	CASREFGGRYPETQYF	TGTGCCAGCAGGGAATTTGGGGGACGCTACCCAGAGACGCAGTATTTC
TRBJ2-5	TRBV6-1	once	NA	CASTPPGGSGSRELYF	TGTGCCAGCACCCCTCCGGGGGGCAGTGGGTCTCGCGAGCTGTACTTC
TRBJ2-5	TRBV6-1	many	NA	CASGGASRRETQYF	TGTGCCAGCGGGGGGGCCTCCCGGCGAGAGACCCAGTACTTC
TRBJ2-7	TRBV12-3/TRBV12-4	NA	TRBD1	CVSSVRPRDRGSLSSAYEQYF	TGTGTCAGCAGCGTCCGCCCCCGGGACAGGGGCTCCCTGTCCAGCGCCTACGAGCAGTACTTC
TRBJ2-4	TRBV7-3	NA	TRBD2	CASSFIPAGGIKNIQYF	TGTGCCAGCAGCTTCATACCGGCGGGAGGGATCAAAAACATTCAGTACTTC